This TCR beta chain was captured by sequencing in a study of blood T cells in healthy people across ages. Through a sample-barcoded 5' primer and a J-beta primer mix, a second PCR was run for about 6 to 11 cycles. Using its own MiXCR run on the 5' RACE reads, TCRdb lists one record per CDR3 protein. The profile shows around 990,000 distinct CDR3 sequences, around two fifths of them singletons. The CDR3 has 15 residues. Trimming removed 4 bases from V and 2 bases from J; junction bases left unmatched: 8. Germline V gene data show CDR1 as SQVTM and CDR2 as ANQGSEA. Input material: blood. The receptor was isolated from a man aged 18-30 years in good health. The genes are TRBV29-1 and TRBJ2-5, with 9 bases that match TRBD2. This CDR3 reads CSVGRLAERQETQYF. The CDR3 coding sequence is TGCAGCGTTGGCCGACTAGCGGAGAGACAAGAGACCCAGTACTTC.